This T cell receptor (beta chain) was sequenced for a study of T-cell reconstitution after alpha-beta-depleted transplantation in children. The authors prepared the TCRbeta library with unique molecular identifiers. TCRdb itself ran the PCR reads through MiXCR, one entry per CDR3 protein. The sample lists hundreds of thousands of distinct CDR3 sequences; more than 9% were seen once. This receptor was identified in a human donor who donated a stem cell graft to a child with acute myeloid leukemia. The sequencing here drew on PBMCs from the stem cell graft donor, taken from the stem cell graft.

CDR3 bases: TGCAGCGTTGAAGGGGTAGGGTTGGCAGATACGCAGTATTTT. Protein product: CSVEGVGLADTQYF. V is TRBV29-1 and J is TRBJ2-3; D uncertain. CDR1 is SQVTM, CDR2 ANQGSEA, per germline. The germline V and J ends were trimmed by 1 base and 4 bases, with 12 bases remaining between them. The CDR3 contains 14 residues.